A single sample gave rise to the 13 T cell receptor beta chains below, sequenced in a study of cytomegalovirus exposure and HLA in healthy donors. The PCR made use of 60 Vbeta and 13 Jbeta primers. TCRdb keeps only in-frame clones here, not all; method: immunoSEQ multiplex PCR. The sample lists under 110,000 clones, roughly 80% occurring once. Sample: PBMCs. The receptors here all came from a man in his forties in good health and CMV-seronegative.

The J gene is TRBJ2-5, the V gene TRBV12-5; a possible D gene is TRBD1 (5 bases). Germline V gene sequence: CDR1 LGHNT, CDR2 FRNRAP. V was shortened by 5 bases and J by 1 base, with 20 bases between the two germline ends. The CDR3 has 17 amino acids. The CDR3 region has the DNA TGTGCTAGTGGTCTCCCTCCCCCTCCGGACATCCAAGAGACCCAGTACTTC. Residues: CASGLPPPPDIQETQYF.

The V and J genes are TRBV10-1 and TRBJ2-1; 7 nucleotides agree with TRBD2. This CDR3 is built from 15 residues. CDR1 is WNHNN, CDR2 SYGVQD, per germline (reference sequence). V shed 5 bases, J shed 4 bases, and the junction held 8 bases outside the gene matches. The CDR3 DNA follows: TGCGCCAGCAGTCAAGTCGACGGGAGGTACAATGAGCAGTTCTTC. It translates to CASSQVDGRYNEQFF.

This chain uses TRBV7-6 with TRBJ2-2; D is unresolved. This CDR3 spans 14 amino acids. Germline values: CDR1 SGHVS, CDR2 FNYEAQ. Trimming left V 1 base short and J 6 bases short, with 9 bases between. This CDR3 is CASSLVSGSGELFF. The CDR3 DNA reads TGTGCCAGCAGCTTAGTTTCAGGCTCCGGGGAGCTGTTTTTT.

In its sample, this clone was seen a few times. This chain connects TRBV2 to TRBJ2-3; TRBD2 aligns across 10 bases. V trimming: 0 bases; J trimming: 6 bases; junction bases outside the gene matches: 9. CDR3 length: 17 amino acids. The germline CDR1 and CDR2 sequences are SNHLY and FYNNEI. The DNA of the CDR3 is TGTGCCAGCAGTGAAGCGATCATTAGCGGGGGGTCGGATACGCAGTATTTT. Amino acid sequence: CASSEAIISGGSDTQYF.

The chain joins TRBV5-5 to TRBJ2-3; 9 bases map to TRBD1. The junction had 6 bases not matched to a gene; V was cut back by 4 bases and J by 0 bases. Germline V gene data show CDR1 as SGHKS and CDR2 as YYEKEE (reference sequence). This CDR3 region has 16 residues. CDR3 sequence reads: CASSPGQGRSTDTQYF. The DNA for the CDR3 is TGTGCCAGCAGCCCCGGACAGGGGCGAAGCACAGATACGCAGTATTTT.

The rearrangement links TRBV19 to TRBJ1-1, with D possibly matching TRBD1 (5 bases). This CDR3 spans 14 amino acids. The V end was cut by 4 bases, the J end by 4 bases, with 13 bases between. Germline CDR1 is LNHDA and CDR2 is SQIVND (reference sequence). The CDR3 coding sequence is TGTGCCAGTAGTAGGAATGGGGCGTCCACTGAAGCTTTCTTT. Protein sequence: CASSRNGASTEAFF.

This clone showed up just a few times. The CDR3: CSAGDSNQPQHF. The CDR3, as DNA: TGCAGCGCGGGGGACAGCAATCAGCCCCAGCATTTT. The chain employs TRBV29-1 and TRBJ1-5, with D tentatively TRBD1 (5 bases). CDR3 length: 12 residues. The V gene lost 7 bases and the J gene lost 1 base, with 8 bases spanning the gap. The germline CDR1 and CDR2 sequences are SQVTM and ANQGSEA.

The chain is built from TRBV11-2 and TRBJ1-5; 9 bases align to TRBD1. CDR3 length: 15 residues. V gave up 2 bases and J gave up 7 bases; unmatched junction bases: 6. Looked up from germline, CDR1 is SGHAT and CDR2 is FQNNGV. The chain's CDR3 is CASSLTTGGGQPQHF. In DNA, the CDR3 is TGTGCCAGCAGCTTAACCACAGGGGGCGGACAGCCCCAGCATTTT. The whole variable domain, remainder taken from reference TRBV11-2 and TRBJ1-5, is EAGVAQSPRYKIIEKRQSVAFWCNPISGHATLYWYQQILGQGPKLLIQFQNNGVVDDSQLPKDRFSAERLKGVDSTLKIQPAKLEDSAVYLCASSLTTGGGQPQHFGDGTRLSIL.

V gene TRBV15 combines with J gene TRBJ1-5, with D uncertain. The germline CDR1 and CDR2 sequences are LNHNV and YYDKDF (reference sequence). Trimming left V 3 bases short and J 0 bases short, with 15 bases between. CDR3 size: 17 residues. CDR3 nucleotides: TGTGCCACCAGCAGGATTAACCGGGAGGGTAGCAATCAGCCCCAGCATTTT. Translated: CATSRINREGSNQPQHF. The full variable domain, completed using reference TRBV15 and TRBJ1-5, is DAMVIQNPRYQVTQFGKPVTLSCSQTLNHNVMYWYQQKSSQAPKLLFHYYDKDFNNEADTPDNFQSRRPNTSFCFLDIRSPGLGDTAMYLCATSRINREGSNQPQHFGDGTRLSIL.

The chain employs TRBV13 and TRBJ1-2, with a weak D call TRBD1 (5 bases). V was cut by 0 bases and J by 1 base, with 9 bases left in between. The germline V gene has CDR1 PRHDT and CDR2 FYEKMQ (reference sequence). The CDR3 sequence is 15 residues long. The CDR3 region has the DNA TGTGCCAGCAGCTTAGGAGGGGCCAGTAACTATGGCTACACCTTC. It codes for CASSLGGASNYGYTF. The full variable domain, its missing parts supplied by reference TRBV13 and TRBJ1-2, is AAGVIQSPRHLIKEKRETATLKCYPIPRHDTVYWYQQGPGQDPQFLISFYEKMQSDKGSIPDRFSAQQFSDYHSELNMSSLELGDSALYFCASSLGGASNYGYTFGSGTRLTVV.

The V gene is TRBV6-4, the J gene TRBJ1-2; 10 bases are a match to TRBD1. This CDR3 contains 15 residues. Germline-derived CDR1 and CDR2 are MRHNA and SNTAGT. Trimming cost V 5 bases and J 4 bases; bases outside gene matches: 7. CDR3 in amino acids: CASSPRQGAGYGYTF. The DNA for the CDR3 is TGTGCCAGCAGTCCGAGACAGGGGGCGGGCTATGGCTACACCTTC.

This chain joins TRBV7-9 and TRBJ2-4; possible D gene TRBD1, 6 bases. With 5 bases removed from V and 0 bases from J, the gap between germline ends came to 11 bases. Germline loops: CDR1 SEHNR, CDR2 FQNEAQ (reference sequence). The CDR3 spans 15 residues. The CDR3 here is CASSRTALAKNIQYF. Here the CDR3 DNA reads TGTGCCAGCAGCAGGACAGCCCTAGCCAAAAACATTCAGTACTTC.

The CDR3, as DNA: TGTGCCAGCAGCTTGGGCGGGGGGGCCGGGTACGAGCAGTACTTC. Translation: CASSLGGGAGYEQYF. V usage is TRBV5-6 and J usage is TRBJ2-7; 9 bases are a match to TRBD2. Losses at the gene ends were 0 bases for V and 4 bases for J; bases not matched to a gene: 5. The CDR3 is 15 amino acids. Germline lookup yields CDR1 SGHDT and CDR2 YYEEEE. Full variable domain (outside the CDR3, taken from reference TRBV5-6 and TRBJ2-7): DAGVTQSPTHLIKTRGQQVTLRCSPKSGHDTVSWYQQALGQGPQFIFQYYEEEERQRGNFPDRFSGHQFPNYSSELNVNALLLGDSALYLCASSLGGGAGYEQYFGPGTRLTVT.